The source of this TCR beta chain is a study of brain T cells in children with intractable seizures. Time point defined: blood from clinic visit 5 months post-surgery; TSC patient then seizure free. Study outcomes and limitations: HCMV serostatus was not known, and viral specificity came from CDR3 similarity only.

About this clone itself: Antigen specificity is unknown.

Trimming took off 2 bases at V and 3 bases at J, with 15 bases between the two ends. CDR3 size: 16 residues. Germline V CDR1 and CDR2: SGHDT, YYEEEE. Sequencing used immunoSEQ multiplex PCR; TCRdb keeps in-frame clones, though not all of them. The sample lists 340,000 or so clones; over 90% were seen once. The receptor was isolated from a boy younger than two with tuberous sclerosis and intractable seizures. The sequencing used peripheral blood, collected less than 6 months after surgery. V is TRBV5-6 and J is TRBJ1-3; tentative D call: TRBD1 (6 bases). The CDR3 coding sequence is TGTGCCAGCAGCTTATACGCACAGGGAAATGGAAACACCATATATTTT. The encoded protein is CASSLYAQGNGNTIYF. The full variable domain, in which reference TRBV5-6 and TRBJ1-3 provide the parts outside the CDR3, is DAGVTQSPTHLIKTRGQQVTLRCSPKSGHDTVSWYQQALGQGPQFIFQYYEEEERQRGNFPDRFSGHQFPNYSSELNVNALLLGDSALYLCASSLYAQGNGNTIYFGEGSWLTVV.